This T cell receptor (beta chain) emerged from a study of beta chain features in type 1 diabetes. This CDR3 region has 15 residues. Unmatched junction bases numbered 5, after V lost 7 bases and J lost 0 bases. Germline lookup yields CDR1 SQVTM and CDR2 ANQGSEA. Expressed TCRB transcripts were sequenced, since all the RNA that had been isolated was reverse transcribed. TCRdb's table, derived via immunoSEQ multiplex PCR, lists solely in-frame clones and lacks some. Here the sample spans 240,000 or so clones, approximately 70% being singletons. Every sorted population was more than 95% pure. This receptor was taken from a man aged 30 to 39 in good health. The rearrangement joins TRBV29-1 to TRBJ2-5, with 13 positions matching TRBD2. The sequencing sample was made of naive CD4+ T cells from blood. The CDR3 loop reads CSGGTSGTYQETQYF. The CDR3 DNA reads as TGCAGCGGGGGGACTAGCGGGACCTACCAAGAGACCCAGTACTTC.